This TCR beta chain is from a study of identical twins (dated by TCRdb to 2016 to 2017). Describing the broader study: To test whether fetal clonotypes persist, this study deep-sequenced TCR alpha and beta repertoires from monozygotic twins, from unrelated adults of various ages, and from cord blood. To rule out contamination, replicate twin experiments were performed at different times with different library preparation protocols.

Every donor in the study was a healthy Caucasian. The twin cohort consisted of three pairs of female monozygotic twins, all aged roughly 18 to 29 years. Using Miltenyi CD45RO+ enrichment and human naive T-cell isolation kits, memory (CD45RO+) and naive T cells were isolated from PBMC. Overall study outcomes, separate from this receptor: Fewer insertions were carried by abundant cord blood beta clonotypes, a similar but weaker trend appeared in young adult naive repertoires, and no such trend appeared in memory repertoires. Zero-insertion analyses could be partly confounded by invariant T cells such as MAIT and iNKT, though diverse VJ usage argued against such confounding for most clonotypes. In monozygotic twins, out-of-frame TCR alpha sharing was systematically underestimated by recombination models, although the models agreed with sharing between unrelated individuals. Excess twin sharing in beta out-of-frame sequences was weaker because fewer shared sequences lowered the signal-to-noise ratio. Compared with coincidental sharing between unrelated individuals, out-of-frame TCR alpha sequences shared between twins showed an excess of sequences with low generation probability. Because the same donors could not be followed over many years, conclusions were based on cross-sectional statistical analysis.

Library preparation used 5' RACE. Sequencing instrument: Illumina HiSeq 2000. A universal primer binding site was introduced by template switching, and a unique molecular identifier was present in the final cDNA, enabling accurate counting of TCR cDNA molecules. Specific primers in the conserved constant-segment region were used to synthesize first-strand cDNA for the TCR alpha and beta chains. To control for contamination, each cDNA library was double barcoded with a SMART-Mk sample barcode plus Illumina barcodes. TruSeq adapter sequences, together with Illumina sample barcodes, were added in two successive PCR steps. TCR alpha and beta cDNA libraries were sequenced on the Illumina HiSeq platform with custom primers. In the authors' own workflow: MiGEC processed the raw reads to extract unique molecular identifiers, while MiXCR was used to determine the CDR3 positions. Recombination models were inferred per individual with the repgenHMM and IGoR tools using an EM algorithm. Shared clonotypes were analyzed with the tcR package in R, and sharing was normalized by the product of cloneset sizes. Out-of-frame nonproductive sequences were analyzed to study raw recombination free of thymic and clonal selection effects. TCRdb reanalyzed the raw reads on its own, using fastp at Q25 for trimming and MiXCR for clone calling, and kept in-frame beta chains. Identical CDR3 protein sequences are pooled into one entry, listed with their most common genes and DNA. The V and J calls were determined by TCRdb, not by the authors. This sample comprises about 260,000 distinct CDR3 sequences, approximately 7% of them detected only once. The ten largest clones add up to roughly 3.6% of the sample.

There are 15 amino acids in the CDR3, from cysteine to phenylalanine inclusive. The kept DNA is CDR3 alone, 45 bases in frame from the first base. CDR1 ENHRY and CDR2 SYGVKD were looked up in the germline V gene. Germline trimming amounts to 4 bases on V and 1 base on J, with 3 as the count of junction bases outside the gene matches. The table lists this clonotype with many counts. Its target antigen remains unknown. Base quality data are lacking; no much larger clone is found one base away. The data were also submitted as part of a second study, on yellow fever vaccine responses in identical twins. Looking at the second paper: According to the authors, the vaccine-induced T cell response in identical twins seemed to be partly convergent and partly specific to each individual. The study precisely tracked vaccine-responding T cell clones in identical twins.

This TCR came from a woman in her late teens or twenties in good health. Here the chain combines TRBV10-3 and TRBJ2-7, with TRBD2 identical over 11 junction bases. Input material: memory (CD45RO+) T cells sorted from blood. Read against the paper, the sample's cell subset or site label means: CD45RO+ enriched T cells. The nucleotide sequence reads TGTGCCATCAGTGGTTCTAGCGGGAGGTCCTACGAGCAGTACTTC. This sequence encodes CAISGSSGRSYEQYF.